The sequence of this TCR beta chain was determined in a study of human T cells and chemical hapten exposure. The CDR3 runs 16 residues. With 4 bases removed from V and 0 bases from J, the gap between germline ends came to 15 bases. CDR1 is KGHSH and CDR2 is LQKENI in the germline V gene. The time point was: patch test 1, 2 weeks after DPC sensitization. Noted treatment: therapeutic diphenylcyclopropenone sensitization with weekly scalp DPC. The starting material, unfractionated whole blood, was used for total RNA extraction. The library put unique molecular identifiers onto individual cDNA molecules. TCRdb independently ran MiXCR on the RACE reads; one entry per CDR3 protein. Of some 180,000 distinct CDR3 sequences in the sample, about 22% were seen once. This clonotype occurred a few times.

This receptor was obtained from a woman in her fifties or sixties with alopecia areata. Some clones in this sample may be carry-over from other donors' samples. V and J are TRBV18 and TRBJ1-2; the D gene is possibly TRBD1 (5 bases). This specimen consisted of whole blood, obtained in connection with sensitization to the hapten diphenylcyclopropenone (DPC). The CDR3 DNA follows: TGTGCCAGCTCACAAACGCGGGGGGAAACTAACTATGGCTACACCTTC. Residues: CASSQTRGETNYGYTF.